These 23 T cell receptor beta chains originate from one sample sequenced in a study of neurological immune-mediated disorders. TCRdb passed the 5' RACE reads through MiXCR, listing each CDR3 protein once. The sample contains approximately 89,000 distinct CDR3 sequences, less than 15% of which appear only once. Time point indicated: longitudinal time-point 2. Sequenced sample: PBMCs. These TCRs come from a female donor with HTLV-1-associated myelopathy (HAM/TSP).

With regard to this clonotype: Being one base from a much bigger clone, this may be a read error. This chain joins TRBV20-1 and TRBJ2-1; 8 bases are a match to TRBD2. The CDR3 contains 13 residues. Germline V gene lookup returns CDR1 DFQATT and CDR2 SNEGSKA (reference sequence). The V gene end was trimmed by 0 bases and the J gene end by 14 bases; junction bases not matched to a gene: 9. In DNA, the CDR3 is TGCAGTGCTAGAGATCGTGATCGGGGGGGCAAGTTCTTC. It yields the protein CSARDRDRGGKFF.

This clonotype was seen ten or more times. This chain joins TRBV12-3 or TRBV12-4 and TRBJ1-1, with 8 bases matching TRBD1. V lost 5 bases, J lost 4 bases, and 9 bases stayed unmatched. This CDR3 is built from 15 residues. The CDR3, as DNA: TGTGCCAGCAGTCAGCAAGCAGGGGGCGTCACTGAAGCTTTCTTT. It encodes CASSQQAGGVTEAFF.

This clonotype was seen many times. The chain joins TRBV5-1 to TRBJ2-1; TRBD1 matches at 7 bases. Per the germline V gene, CDR1 is SGHRS and CDR2 is YFSETQ. The CDR3 length is 15 residues. Losses at the gene ends were 2 bases for V and 2 bases for J; bases not matched to a gene: 4. The CDR3, as DNA: TGCGCCAGCAGCTTAGACAGGGCCCCCTACAATGAGCAGTTCTTC. It is translated as CASSLDRAPYNEQFF. Filled out from reference TRBV5-1 and TRBJ2-1, the complete variable domain reads KAGVTQTPRYLIKTRGQQVTLSCSPISGHRSVSWYQQTPGQGLQFLFEYFSETQRNKGNFPGRFSGRQFSNSRSEMNVSTLELGDSALYLCASSLDRAPYNEQFFGPGTRLTVL.

This clonotype came up many times. This chain links TRBV20-1 with TRBJ1-4, with TRBD1 identical over 7 bases. The germline V gene has CDR1 DFQATT and CDR2 SNEGSKA (reference sequence). The CDR3 has 14 residues. The junction had 11 bases not matched to a gene; V was cut back by 6 bases and J by 7 bases. CDR3 residues: CSAGDRASREKLFF. Written as DNA, the CDR3 is TGCAGTGCGGGTGACAGGGCAAGTCGTGAAAAACTGTTTTTT.

Ten or more counts support this clonotype. The chain employs TRBV5-1 and TRBJ1-2; 9 nucleotides line up with TRBD1. Germline V gives CDR1 SGHRS, CDR2 YFSETQ. V was pared by 4 bases and J by 6 bases, with 7 bases of the junction left unmatched. The CDR3 extends over 14 amino acids. The CDR3 DNA reads as TGCGCCAGCAGCACGGACAGGGGAATTCATGGCTACACCTTC. It specifies CASSTDRGIHGYTF.

This clonotype was observed many times. This chain connects TRBV5-1 to TRBJ2-7; 9 nucleotides match TRBD2. After removal of 0 bases from V and 4 bases from J, the junction contained 5 bases not matched to a gene. CDR1 and CDR2 from the germline V gene are SGHRS and YFSETQ. There are 15 residues in the CDR3. CDR3 loop: CASSLVASGAYEQYF. CDR3 bases: TGCGCCAGCAGCTTGGTCGCTAGCGGGGCTTACGAGCAGTACTTC.

This clonotype was detected many times. This chain uses TRBV5-1 with TRBJ2-7; D may correspond to TRBD1 or TRBD2 (5 bases each). The CDR3 sequence is 13 residues long. The V end lost 4 bases, the J end lost 3 bases, and 11 bases lay between the germline ends. Looked up from germline, CDR1 is SGHRS and CDR2 is YFSETQ. In nucleotides, the CDR3 is TGCGCCAGCAGCAATGGGGGAGTCTACGAGCAGTACTTC. Translated: CASSNGGVYEQYF. The full variable domain, its missing parts supplied by reference TRBV5-1 and TRBJ2-7, is KAGVTQTPRYLIKTRGQQVTLSCSPISGHRSVSWYQQTPGQGLQFLFEYFSETQRNKGNFPGRFSGRQFSNSRSEMNVSTLELGDSALYLCASSNGGVYEQYFGPGTRLTVT.

This clonotype was counted many times. The J gene is TRBJ1-1, the V gene TRBV6-1; tentatively, D is TRBD1 (5 bases). The CDR3 loop spans 13 amino acids. Germline assignment: CDR1 MNHNS and CDR2 SASEGT. V was cut by 7 bases and J by 6 bases, with 15 bases left in between. The CDR3 is CASTLHRDAEAFF. The CDR3 coding sequence is TGTGCCAGCACCCTCCACCGGGACGCTGAAGCTTTCTTT.

This clonotype has ten or more counts. The CDR3 region is CASSAWGQGVDGGELFF. The CDR3, as DNA: TGTGCCAGCAGCGCGTGGGGACAGGGGGTCGATGGGGGTGAGCTGTTTTTT. The chain joins TRBV9 to TRBJ2-2; TRBD1 matches at 11 bases. The CDR3 extends over 17 amino acids. Trimming at V came to 3 bases and at J to 11 bases, leaving 15 bases not matched to a gene. The germline gives CDR1 SGDLS, CDR2 YYNGEE. Full variable domain (rest looked up from reference TRBV9 and TRBJ2-2): DSGVTQTPKHLITATGQRVTLRCSPRSGDLSVYWYQQSLDQGLQFLIQYYNGEERAKGNILERFSAQQFPDLHSELNLSSLELGDSALYFCASSAWGQGVDGGELFFGEGSRLTVL.

This clonotype came up many times. The chain employs TRBV20-1 and TRBJ2-3; possible D gene TRBD2, 5 bases. The CDR3 runs to 15 residues. Germline lookup yields CDR1 DFQATT and CDR2 SNEGSKA (reference sequence). Trimming took off 6 bases at V and 1 base at J, with 17 bases between the two ends. The CDR3 spells CSASPAERRTDTQYF. CDR3 DNA: TGCAGTGCCTCCCCGGCCGAGCGGCGCACAGATACGCAGTATTTT.

This clonotype was counted at least ten times. At one boundary the junction diverges from the germline segment, which might be a read error. The chain couples TRBV12-3 or TRBV12-4 to TRBJ2-1; D might be TRBD1 or TRBD2, each matching 5 bases. This CDR3 spans 15 amino acids. As DNA, the CDR3 is TGTGCCAGCAGTGGGGACGACCGCCCCTACCATGAGCAGTTCTTC. This codes for CASSGDDRPYHEQFF.

At least ten counts were recorded for this clonotype. J is TRBJ2-7 and V is TRBV2; 9 nucleotides match TRBD1. The CDR3 sequence is 12 residues long. Per germline, CDR1 SNHLY and CDR2 FYNNEI. With 8 bases clipped from V and 3 bases from J, the junction kept 2 bases outside the gene matches. The CDR3, as DNA: TGTGCCAGCCAGGGACAGGGCTACGAGCAGTACTTC. Its protein product is CASQGQGYEQYF. The full variable domain, its missing parts supplied by reference TRBV2 and TRBJ2-7, is EPEVTQTPSHQVTQMGQEVILRCVPISNHLYFYWYRQILGQKVEFLVSFYNNEISEKSEIFDDQFSVERPDGSNFTLKIRSTKLEDSAMYFCASQGQGYEQYFGPGTRLTVT.

This clonotype was counted ten times or more. The J gene is TRBJ2-3, the V gene TRBV11-3; TRBD1 matches at 9 bases. The CDR3 loop spans 14 amino acids. The ends lost 4 bases at V and 1 base at J; junction bases unmatched: 0. CDR1 and CDR2 (germline): SGHNT, YENEEA. CDR3 sequence: CASSWDRGTDTQYF. The CDR3 DNA is TGTGCCAGCAGCTGGGACAGGGGCACAGATACGCAGTATTTT.

This clonotype was observed a handful of times. One end of the junction fails to match germline, which may point to a read error. The chain is built from TRBV7-9 and TRBJ1-4, with TRBD1 matching 11 bases. Per germline, CDR1 SEHNR and CDR2 FQNEAQ (reference sequence). CDR3 size: 14 residues. Here the CDR3 DNA reads TGTGTCAGCAGCCGCGGGACAGGGGGAGAAAAACTGTTTTTT. Its translation is CVSSRGTGGEKLFF.

This clonotype was seen at least ten times. The J gene is TRBJ1-1, the V gene TRBV28, with D possibly matching TRBD1 (6 bases). Germline loops: CDR1 MDHEN, CDR2 SYDVKM. The ends were cut back, 6 bases at V and 4 bases at J, with 15 bases in the middle. The length of the CDR3 is 14 residues. The CDR3 sequence is CASRPGTIGTEAFF. The CDR3 DNA is TGTGCCAGCAGACCCGGGACAATAGGCACTGAAGCTTTCTTT.

This clonotype was counted between two and nine times. The V gene is TRBV12-2, the J gene TRBJ1-6. TRBV12-2 corresponds to a pseudogene. The CDR3 extends over 17 amino acids. The CDR3 is CASRPVWRGSYNSPLHF. In DNA, the CDR3 is TGTGCAAGTCGCCCAGTATGGAGGGGCTCCTATAATTCACCCCTCCACTTT.

Comment on this clonotype: Mismatch with germline at one junction end may stem from a read error. The V call is TRBV5-6, the J call TRBJ2-5; tentatively, D is TRBD1 (6 bases). Germline lookup yields CDR1 SGHDT and CDR2 YYEEEE. The CDR3 contains 15 residues. The CDR3, as DNA: TGTGCCAGCAGCTTGTTGGACAGAGACCAAGAGATCCAGTACTTC. Amino acids: CASSLLDRDQEIQYF.

There are many counts of this clonotype. The rearrangement uses TRBV9 and TRBJ1-2, with a weak D call TRBD1 (5 bases). V was trimmed by 4 bases and J by 1 base, leaving 20 bases between them. Germline-derived CDR1 and CDR2 are SGDLS and YYNGEE. This CDR3 is 17 amino acids long. CDR3 coding DNA: TGTGCCAGCAGCCCCAAAGAGGGAACAGGCCTTAACTATGGCTACACCTTC. It codes for CASSPKEGTGLNYGYTF.

In this sample, this clonotype turned up many times. CDR3 amino acids: CASSPGLKKGELFF. The CDR3 DNA reads as TGCGCCAGCAGCCCGGGACTGAAGAAGGGGGAGCTGTTTTTT. V is TRBV5-1 and J is TRBJ2-2; D might be TRBD2 (6 bases). The CDR3 loop spans 14 amino acids. Germline V gene lookup returns CDR1 SGHRS and CDR2 YFSETQ. Trimming removed 4 bases from V and 8 bases from J, with 15 bases in between.

This clonotype was counted ten times or more. The chain employs TRBV7-2 and TRBJ1-2, with 7 bases aligning to TRBD1. In germline, CDR1 is SGHTA, CDR2 FQGNSA. The trim removed 2 bases at V and 5 bases at J, leaving 14 bases unmatched. CDR3 length: 17 residues. CDR3: CASSLREGARGHYGYTF. DNA for the CDR3: TGTGCCAGCAGCTTACGCGAGGGGGCGCGAGGTCATTATGGCTACACCTTC.

This clonotype was counted many times. The DNA for the CDR3 is TGTGCCAGCAGTTTTCCCTCGGGACAGGGTTCCTACGAGCAGTACTTC. It encodes CASSFPSGQGSYEQYF. This rearrangement joins TRBV28 to TRBJ2-7, with 9 bases identical to TRBD1. With V trimmed by 3 bases and J by 1 base, 7 bases remained unmatched. The CDR3 has 16 residues. Germline V CDR1 and CDR2: MDHEN, SYDVKM.

This clonotype was recorded a few times. This chain uses TRBV7-9 with TRBJ1-6, with 8 bases lining up with TRBD1. Germline trimming cut 5 bases from V and 14 bases from J; bases unmatched to any gene: 17. Germline loops: CDR1 SEHNR, CDR2 FQNEAQ (reference sequence). The CDR3 covers 16 residues. The CDR3 protein is CASSPYLDRGNWALHF. CDR3 nucleotides: TGTGCCAGCAGCCCTTATCTTGACAGGGGAAATTGGGCCCTCCACTTT.

At least ten counts were recorded for this clonotype. The gene calls are TRBV10-3 and TRBJ2-5; D unclear. V was trimmed by 3 bases and J by 3 bases, leaving 11 bases between them. This CDR3 is built from 14 residues. Germline V gene sequence: CDR1 ENHRY, CDR2 SYGVKD. CDR3 residues: CAISEGIPEETQYF. For the CDR3, the DNA is TGTGCCATCAGTGAAGGGATCCCCGAAGAGACCCAGTACTTC.